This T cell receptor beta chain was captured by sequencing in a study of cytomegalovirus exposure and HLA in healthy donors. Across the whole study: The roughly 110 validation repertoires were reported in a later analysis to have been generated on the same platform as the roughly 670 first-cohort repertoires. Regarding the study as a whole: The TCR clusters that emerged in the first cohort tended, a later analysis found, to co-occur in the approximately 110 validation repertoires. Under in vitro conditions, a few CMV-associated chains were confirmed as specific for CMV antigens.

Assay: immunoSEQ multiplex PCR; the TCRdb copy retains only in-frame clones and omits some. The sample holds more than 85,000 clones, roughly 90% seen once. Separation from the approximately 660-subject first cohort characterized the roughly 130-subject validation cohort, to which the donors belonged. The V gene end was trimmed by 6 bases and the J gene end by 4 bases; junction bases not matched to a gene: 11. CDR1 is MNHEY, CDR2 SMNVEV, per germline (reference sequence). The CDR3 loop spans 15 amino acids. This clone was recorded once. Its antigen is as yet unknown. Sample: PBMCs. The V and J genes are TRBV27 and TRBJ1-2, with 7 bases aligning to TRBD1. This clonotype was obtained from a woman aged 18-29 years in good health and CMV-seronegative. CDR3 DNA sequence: TGTGCCAGCAGCTTCTCTTGGGACAGCTCCTATGGCTACACCTTC. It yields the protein CASSFSWDSSYGYTF.